This T cell receptor (beta chain) was captured by sequencing in a study of cytomegalovirus exposure and HLA in healthy donors. J lost 12 bases, V lost 2 bases, and 8 bases had no gene match. The length of the CDR3 is 12 residues. The germline V gene encodes CDR1 GTSNPN and CDR2 SVGIG (reference sequence). As to this clone: The same CDR3 can be traced to other DNA sequences in this sample.

The PCR contained 60 Vbeta and 13 Jbeta primers. The data were produced by immunoSEQ multiplex PCR, yet TCRdb's version contains in-frame clones alone and is incomplete. The table shows over 100,000 clones, with about two thirds occurring only once. This chain joins TRBV30 and TRBJ1-2, with 8 positions matching TRBD1. The source is a woman in her 70s in good health and CMV-seropositive. Input material: PBMCs. CDR3 protein: CAWSRDRPVDTF. The CDR3 nucleotides read TGTGCCTGGAGTCGGGACAGGCCAGTCGACACCTTC.